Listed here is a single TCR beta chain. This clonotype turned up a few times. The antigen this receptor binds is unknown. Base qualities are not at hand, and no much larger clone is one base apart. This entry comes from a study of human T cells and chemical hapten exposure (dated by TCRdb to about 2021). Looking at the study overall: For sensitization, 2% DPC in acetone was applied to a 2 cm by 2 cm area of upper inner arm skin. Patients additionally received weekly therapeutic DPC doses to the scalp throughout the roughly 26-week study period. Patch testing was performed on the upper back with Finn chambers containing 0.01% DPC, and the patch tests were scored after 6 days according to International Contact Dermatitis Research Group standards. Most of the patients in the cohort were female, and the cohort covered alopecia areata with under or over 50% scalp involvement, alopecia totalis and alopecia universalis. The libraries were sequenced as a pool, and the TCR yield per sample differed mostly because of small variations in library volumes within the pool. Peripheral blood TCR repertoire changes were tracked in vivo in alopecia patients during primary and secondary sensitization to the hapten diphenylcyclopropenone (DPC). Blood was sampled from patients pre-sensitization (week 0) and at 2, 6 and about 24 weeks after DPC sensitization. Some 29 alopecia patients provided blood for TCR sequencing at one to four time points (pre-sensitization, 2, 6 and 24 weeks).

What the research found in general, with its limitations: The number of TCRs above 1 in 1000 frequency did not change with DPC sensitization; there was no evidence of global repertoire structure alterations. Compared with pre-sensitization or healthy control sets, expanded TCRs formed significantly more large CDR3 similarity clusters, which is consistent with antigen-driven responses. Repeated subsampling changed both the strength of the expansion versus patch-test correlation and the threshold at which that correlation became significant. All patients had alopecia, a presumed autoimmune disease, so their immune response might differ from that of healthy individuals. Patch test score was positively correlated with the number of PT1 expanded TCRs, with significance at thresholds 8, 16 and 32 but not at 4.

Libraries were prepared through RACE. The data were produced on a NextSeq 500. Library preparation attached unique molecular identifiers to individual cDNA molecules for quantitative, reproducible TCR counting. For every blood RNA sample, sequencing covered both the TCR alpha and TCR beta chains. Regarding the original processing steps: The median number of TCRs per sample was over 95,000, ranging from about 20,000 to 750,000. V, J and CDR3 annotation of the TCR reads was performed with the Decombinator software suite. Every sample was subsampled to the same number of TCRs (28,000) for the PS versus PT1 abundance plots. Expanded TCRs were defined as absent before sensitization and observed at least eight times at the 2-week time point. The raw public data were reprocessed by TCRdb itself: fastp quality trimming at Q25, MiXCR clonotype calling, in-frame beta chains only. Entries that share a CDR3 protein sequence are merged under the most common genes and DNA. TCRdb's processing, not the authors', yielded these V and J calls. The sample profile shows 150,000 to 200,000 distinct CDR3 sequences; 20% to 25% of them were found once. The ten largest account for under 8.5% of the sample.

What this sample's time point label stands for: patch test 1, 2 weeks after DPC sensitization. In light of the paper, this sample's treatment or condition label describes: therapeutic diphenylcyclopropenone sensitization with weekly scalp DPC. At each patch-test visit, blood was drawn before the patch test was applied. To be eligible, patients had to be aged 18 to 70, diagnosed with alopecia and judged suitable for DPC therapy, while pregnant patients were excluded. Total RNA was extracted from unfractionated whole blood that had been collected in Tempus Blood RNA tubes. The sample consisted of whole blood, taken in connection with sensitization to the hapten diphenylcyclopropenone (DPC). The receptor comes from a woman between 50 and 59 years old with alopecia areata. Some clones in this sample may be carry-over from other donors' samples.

The DNA is TGCGCCAGCAGCTCTGGACTAGCGGGCTTCAATGAGCAGTTCTTC. Translated, this gives CASSSGLAGFNEQFF. The rearranged segments are TRBV5-1 and TRBJ2-1, and TRBD2 matches 11 of the central bases. In the germline V gene, CDR1 corresponds to SGHRS and CDR2 to YFSETQ. Here V drops 3 bases and J drops 6 bases, and the junction holds 5 bases not matched to any gene. The cysteine opens and the phenylalanine closes a CDR3 of 15 amino acids. Only CDR3 DNA remains: 45 bases, in frame from the first base.